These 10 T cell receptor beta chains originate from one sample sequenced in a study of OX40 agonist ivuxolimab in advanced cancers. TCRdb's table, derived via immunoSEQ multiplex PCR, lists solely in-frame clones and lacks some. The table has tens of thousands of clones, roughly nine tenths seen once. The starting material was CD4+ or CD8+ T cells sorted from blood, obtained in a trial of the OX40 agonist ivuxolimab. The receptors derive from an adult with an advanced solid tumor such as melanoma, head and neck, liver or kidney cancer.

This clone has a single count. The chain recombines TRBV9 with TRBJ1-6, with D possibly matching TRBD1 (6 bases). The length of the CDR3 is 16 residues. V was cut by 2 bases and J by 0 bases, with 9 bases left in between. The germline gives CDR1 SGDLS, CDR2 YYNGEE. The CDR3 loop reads CASSVAGASYNSPLHF. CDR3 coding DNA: TGTGCCAGCAGCGTGGCAGGGGCCTCCTATAATTCACCCCTCCACTTT.

This CDR3 is CASSSEGGGLYGYTF. The CDR3 nucleotides read TGTGCCAGCAGCTCCGAGGGAGGGGGCCTGTATGGCTACACCTTC. The chain carries TRBV9 and TRBJ1-2; TRBD1 agrees at 7 bases. This CDR3 is 15 amino acids long. Looked up from germline, CDR1 is SGDLS and CDR2 is YYNGEE. V lost 4 bases and J lost 5; bases outside the gene matches: 11.

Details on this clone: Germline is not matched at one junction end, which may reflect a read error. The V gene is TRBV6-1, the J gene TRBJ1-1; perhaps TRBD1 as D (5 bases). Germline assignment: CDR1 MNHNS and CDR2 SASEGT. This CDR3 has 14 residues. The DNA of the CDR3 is TGTGCCAGCACCTATAATGGGGGTGGAACTGAGGCTTTCTTT. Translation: CASTYNGGGTEAFF.

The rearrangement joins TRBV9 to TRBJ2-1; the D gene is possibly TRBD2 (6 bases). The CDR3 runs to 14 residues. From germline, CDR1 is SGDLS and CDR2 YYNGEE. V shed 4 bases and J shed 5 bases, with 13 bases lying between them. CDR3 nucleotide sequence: TGTGCCAGCAGCCAGGCGGCGGGGAACAATGAGCAGTTCTTC. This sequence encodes CASSQAAGNNEQFF.

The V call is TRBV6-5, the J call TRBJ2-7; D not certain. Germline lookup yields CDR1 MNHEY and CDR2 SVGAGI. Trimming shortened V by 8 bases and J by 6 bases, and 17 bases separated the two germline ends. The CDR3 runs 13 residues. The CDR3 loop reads CASDAAGLSEQYF. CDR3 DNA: TGTGCCAGCGACGCGGCCGGGCTGAGCGAGCAGTACTTC.

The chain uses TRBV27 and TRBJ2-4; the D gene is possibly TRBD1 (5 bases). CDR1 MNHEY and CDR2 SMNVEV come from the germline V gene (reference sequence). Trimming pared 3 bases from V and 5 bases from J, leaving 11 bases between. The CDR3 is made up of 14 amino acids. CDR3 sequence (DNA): TGTGCCAGCAGTTTGGGGCAGCCCCAAAACATTCAGTACTTC. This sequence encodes CASSLGQPQNIQYF.

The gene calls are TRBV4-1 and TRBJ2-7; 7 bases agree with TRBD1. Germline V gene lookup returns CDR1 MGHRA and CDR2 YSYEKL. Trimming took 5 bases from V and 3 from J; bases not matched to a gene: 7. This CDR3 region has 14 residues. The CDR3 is CASSIRDSYYEQYF. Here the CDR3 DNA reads TGCGCCAGCAGCATTCGGGACAGCTACTACGAGCAGTACTTC.

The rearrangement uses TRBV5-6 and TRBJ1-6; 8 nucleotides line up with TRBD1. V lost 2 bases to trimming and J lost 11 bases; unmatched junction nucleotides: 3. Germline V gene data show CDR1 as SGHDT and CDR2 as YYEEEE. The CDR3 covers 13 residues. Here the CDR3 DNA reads TGTGCCAGCAGCTTAACAGGGGGAGCACCCCTCCACTTT. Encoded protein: CASSLTGGAPLHF.

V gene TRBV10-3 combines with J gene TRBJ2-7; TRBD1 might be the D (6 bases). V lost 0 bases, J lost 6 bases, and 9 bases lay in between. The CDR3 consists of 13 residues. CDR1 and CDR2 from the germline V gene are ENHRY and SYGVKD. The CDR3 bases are TGTGCCATCAGTGAGTCAGGCAGGGGCGAGCAGTACTTC. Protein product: CAISESGRGEQYF.

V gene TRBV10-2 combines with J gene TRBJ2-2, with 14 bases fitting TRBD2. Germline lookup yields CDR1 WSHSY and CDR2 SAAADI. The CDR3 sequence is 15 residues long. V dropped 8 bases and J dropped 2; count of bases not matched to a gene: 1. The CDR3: CASGLAGGNTGELFF. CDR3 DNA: TGCGCCAGCGGACTAGCGGGGGGTAACACCGGGGAGCTGTTTTTT.